The 16 T cell receptor beta chains reported below all come from one sample, sequenced in a study of vaccination and CD4 T cells after COVID-19. Their specific antigens are unknown. Treatment reported: roughly ten-day PBMC culture with coronavirus spike peptide pools or control peptides (ViraFEST assay). Sequenced with the Oncomine TCR Beta short-read assay was DNA taken from cultured CD4+ T cells. One entry per CDR3 protein, called by TCRdb with MiXCR from the PCR reads. The data show approximately 11,000 distinct CDR3 sequences, 44% seen once. The specimen was CD4+ T cells from blood, cultured in vitro. These receptor sequences come from a human donor who had recovered from COVID-19.

This clonotype has more than one count but fewer than ten. This chain uses TRBV10-1 with TRBJ2-5; 7 bases line up with TRBD1. Germline V lookup: CDR1 WNHNN, CDR2 SYGVQD (reference sequence). The V gene end was trimmed by 9 bases and the J gene end by 5 bases; junction bases not matched to a gene: 9. CDR3 length: 13 amino acids. DNA of the CDR3: TGCGCCAGTTCGGACAGGATAGGGGAGACCCAGTACTTC. Protein sequence: CASSDRIGETQYF.

The J gene is TRBJ2-1, the V gene TRBV24-1; 10 bases fit TRBD1. This CDR3 comprises 15 residues. V lost 5 bases, J lost 4 bases, and 4 bases stayed unmatched. Germline CDR1 is KGHDR and CDR2 is SFDVKD. The CDR3 DNA is TGTGCCACCAGTGTGAGGGGACAGGGGTACAATGAGCAGTTCTTC. Its protein is CATSVRGQGYNEQFF.

This clonotype is medium-sized in the sample. The V gene is TRBV19, the J gene TRBJ2-1; 11 bases fit TRBD2. Per germline, CDR1 LNHDA and CDR2 SQIVND (reference sequence). With V trimmed by 4 bases and J by 0 bases, 2 bases remained unmatched. The CDR3 extends over 16 amino acids. The CDR3 region is CASSTLAGGSYNEQFF. CDR3 in DNA: TGTGCCAGTAGTACCCTAGCGGGGGGCTCCTACAATGAGCAGTTCTTC.

This clonotype has more than one count but fewer than ten. The chain joins TRBV2 to TRBJ2-3; D is undetermined. This CDR3 is built from 15 residues. V was pared by 4 bases and J by 0 bases, with 11 bases between. Germline lookup yields CDR1 SNHLY and CDR2 FYNNEI. The CDR3 region has the DNA TGTGCCAGCAGTGCAAGGGAAAGAAGCACAGATACGCAGTATTTT. Its translation is CASSARERSTDTQYF.

The chain uses TRBV12-3 or TRBV12-4 and TRBJ2-2; 12 nucleotides line up with TRBD1. The CDR3 runs 14 residues. J was trimmed by 9 bases and V by 5 bases; bases with no gene match: 4. The CDR3 region has the DNA TGTGCCAGCAGTCTCGGGACAGGGGGCCGGGAGCTGTTTTTT. This translates into CASSLGTGGRELFF.

A few counts support this clonotype. The rearrangement links TRBV5-1 to TRBJ2-3; the match to TRBD1 covers 8 bases. Germline values: CDR1 SGHRS, CDR2 YFSETQ. The CDR3 extends over 15 amino acids. J gave up 1 base and V 4 bases, and 5 bases lay outside the gene matches. This chain's CDR3 is CASSPTGVGTDTQYF. The CDR3 DNA reads TGCGCCAGCAGCCCGACAGGGGTTGGCACAGATACGCAGTATTTT.

As DNA, the CDR3 is TGCAGTGCTAGTGGGGGGACTCATCAGCCCCAGCATTTT. Amino acids: CSASGGTHQPQHF. The J gene is TRBJ1-5, the V gene TRBV20-1; D is possibly TRBD1 (5 bases). The CDR3 extends over 13 amino acids. Germline CDR1 reads DFQATT; CDR2 reads SNEGSKA (reference sequence). The V end lost 3 bases, the J end lost 5 bases, and 11 bases lay between the germline ends.

This chain links TRBV6-1 with TRBJ1-1; no definite D call. This CDR3 spans 18 amino acids. Per germline, CDR1 MNHNS and CDR2 SASEGT. Trimming left V 5 bases short and J 3 bases short, with 25 bases between. The CDR3 DNA reads as TGTGCCAGCAGTAGCCGGAAAGCGTTCGTGGGCTCAGACACTGAAGCTTTCTTT. Encoded protein: CASSSRKAFVGSDTEAFF.

This chain connects TRBV20-1 to TRBJ1-4; 9 bases match TRBD1. The CDR3 is made up of 13 amino acids. V was clipped by 3 bases and J by 13 bases; unmatched bases: 9. Germline loops: CDR1 DFQATT, CDR2 SNEGSKA (reference sequence). The CDR3, as DNA: TGCAGTGCTAGCGGTACGACAGGGGGGACACTGTTTTTT. Its protein is CSASGTTGGTLFF.

This clonotype occurred a few times. The chain carries TRBV27 and TRBJ1-5; 10 bases are a match to TRBD1. After removal of 7 bases from V and 4 bases from J, the junction contained 7 bases not matched to a gene. CDR1 and CDR2 (germline): MNHEY, SMNVEV (reference sequence). CDR3 length: 15 residues. The CDR3 sequence is CASISRDRGNQPQHF. CDR3 nucleotides: TGTGCCAGCATTTCCCGGGACAGGGGAAATCAGCCCCAGCATTTT.

This rearrangement joins TRBV10-2 to TRBJ2-7, with TRBD1 matching 8 bases. Germline CDR1 and CDR2: WSHSY and SAAADI. The length of the CDR3 is 14 residues. The ends lost 7 bases at V and 7 bases at J; junction bases unmatched: 12. The CDR3 region has the DNA TGCGCCAGCAAAACAGGGGGTAGAGGTGTGGAGCAGTACTTC. Translated, it gives CASKTGGRGVEQYF.

The gene calls are TRBV20-1 and TRBJ2-1; D might be TRBD2 (5 bases). Germline V gene sequence: CDR1 DFQATT, CDR2 SNEGSKA (reference sequence). Trimming stripped 0 bases from V and 5 bases from J, with 8 bases between. CDR3 length equals 13 residues. In DNA, the CDR3 is TGCAGTGCTAGAGATCGAGGGAACAATGAGCAGTTCTTC. Its protein is CSARDRGNNEQFF.

This chain joins TRBV20-1 and TRBJ2-1; maybe TRBD1 (6 bases). V was pared by 6 bases and J by 6 bases, with 9 bases between. This CDR3 is built from 11 residues. CDR1 is DFQATT and CDR2 is SNEGSKA in the germline V gene (reference sequence). The CDR3, as DNA: TGCAGTGCAAGACAGGCCAATGAGCAGTTCTTC. As protein: CSARQANEQFF.

This chain uses TRBV4-2 with TRBJ2-5, with 11 bases aligning to TRBD2. V lost 2 bases and J lost 2; bases outside the gene matches: 7. The V gene's germline CDR1 is LGHNA and CDR2 YNFKEQ. The CDR3 spans 17 residues. The CDR3: CASSQTLTSGGQETQYF. The CDR3 DNA is TGTGCCAGCAGCCAAACTCTTACTAGCGGGGGACAAGAGACCCAGTACTTC.

This clonotype occurred a few times. This chain connects TRBV7-2 to TRBJ2-7, with D perhaps matching TRBD1 (6 bases). Germline assignment: CDR1 SGHTA and CDR2 FQGNSA. Trimming took off 5 bases at V and 5 bases at J, with 19 bases between the two ends. This CDR3 has 15 residues. CDR3 sequence: CASSLAGVMLDEQYF. DNA for the CDR3: TGTGCCAGCAGCCTCGCAGGGGTAATGCTGGACGAGCAGTACTTC.

The chain is built from TRBV6-2 or TRBV6-3 and TRBJ2-1, with 13 bases aligning to TRBD2. CDR3 size: 17 residues. CDR1 is MNHEY and CDR2 is SVGEGT in the germline V gene. The J segment lost 8 bases and the V segment lost 4 bases, leaving 11 bases of the junction unmatched. The CDR3 sequence is CASSSSLLAGGPDEQFF. CDR3 coding DNA: TGTGCCAGCAGTTCGAGTTTACTAGCGGGGGGGCCGGATGAGCAGTTCTTC.